The clone carrying this T cell receptor (beta chain) occurred a few times. What it recognizes is unknown. Using a J-beta primer mix together with a sample-barcoded 5' primer, a second PCR was run for roughly 6 to 11 cycles. From the 5' RACE reads, TCRdb called clonotypes with MiXCR, one entry per CDR3 protein. The sample yields 550,000 to 650,000 distinct CDR3 sequences, roughly a quarter seen once. This record belongs to a study of blood T cells in healthy people across ages. General study findings and limits: When set beside aged donors, long-lived donors presented more naive CD4+ cells and higher diversity.

Between the trimmed V and J ends, which lost 6 bases and 5 bases, there was a span of 8 bases. The CDR3 totals 12 residues. The germline gives CDR1 ENHRY, CDR2 SYGVKD. These data also formed part of another study, on T cells of mothers and their children. From that report: Biologically related mothers and children overlapped slightly more than unrelated pairs, a non-significant difference.

The TCR originated in a boy younger than 10 in good health. V is TRBV10-3 and J is TRBJ2-1; D possibly corresponds to TRBD2 (6 bases). Sequencing was carried out using blood. CDR3 bases: TGTGCCATCAGGGCTAGCGACAATGAGCAGTTCTTC. This encodes CAIRASDNEQFF.